The 30 T cell receptor beta chains below come from one sample, sequenced in a study of T cell repertoires in cytomegalovirus infection. These TCRs are of unknown antigen specificity. Each CDR3 protein is one row after TCRdb ran MiXCR on the reads. The sample has about 890,000 distinct CDR3 sequences; approximately 31% are singletons. This sample comprised cultured CD8+ T cells from PBMCs, obtained from culture after CMV antigen stimulation. These receptors all come from a human donor in good health (CMV status not recorded). Some clones in this sample may be carry-over from other donors' samples.

This clonotype has just a few counts. The chain couples TRBV12-3 or TRBV12-4 to TRBJ1-5, with 9 bases that match TRBD1. V lost 5 bases, J lost 7 bases, and 12 bases stayed unmatched. The CDR3 has 16 amino acids. CDR3 sequence: CASSPAGTGLRQPQHF. The CDR3 DNA reads TGTGCCAGCAGTCCGGCCGGGACAGGGCTGCGGCAGCCCCAGCATTTT.

The CDR3 bases are TGCGCCAGCAGTGAGAGTCCTAGCGGGGGGCTCTCCTACGAGCAGTACTTC. Its protein is CASSESPSGGLSYEQYF. This sequence joins TRBV10-1 and TRBJ2-7; TRBD2 agrees at 11 bases. Germline V gives CDR1 WNHNN, CDR2 SYGVQD (reference sequence). The CDR3 loop spans 17 amino acids. V gave up 2 bases and J gave up 0 bases; unmatched junction bases: 6.

This clonotype appeared many times. Germline is not matched at one junction end, which may reflect a read error. The chain combines TRBV7-2 with TRBJ2-1, with 8 bases fitting TRBD2. The CDR3 contains 15 residues. Germline loops: CDR1 SGHTA, CDR2 FQGNSA. CDR3 in DNA: TGTGCCAGCAACTTAAGAACTAGCGGATACAATGAGCAGTTCTTC. As protein: CASNLRTSGYNEQFF.

This clonotype has more than one count but fewer than ten. The chain couples TRBV12-3 or TRBV12-4 to TRBJ1-2; possibly TRBD1 for D (6 bases). The CDR3 length is 14 residues. Trimming removed 5 bases at V and 1 base at J, with 11 bases between. DNA of the CDR3: TGTGCCAGCAGTCCGCGGACAGATAACTATGGCTACACCTTC. Amino acids: CASSPRTDNYGYTF.

This chain connects TRBV4-3 to TRBJ2-3; 10 nucleotides agree with TRBD2. This CDR3 comprises 15 residues. V trimming: 5 bases; J trimming: 6 bases; junction bases outside the gene matches: 8. CDR1 is LGHNA and CDR2 is YSLEER in the germline V gene. The CDR3 is CASSFSGGLRDTQYF. In nucleotides, the CDR3 is TGCGCCAGCAGCTTTAGCGGGGGGCTACGGGATACGCAGTATTTT.

This clonotype was picked up a small number of times. The CDR3 bases are TGTGCCAGCAGTGAAGCCTACAGTAACACTGAAGCTTTCTTT. As protein: CASSEAYSNTEAFF. V usage is TRBV6-1 and J usage is TRBJ1-1; D is ambiguous. V dropped 0 bases and J dropped 2 bases, with 7 bases sitting between them. The CDR3 has 14 amino acids. Looked up from germline, CDR1 is MNHNS and CDR2 is SASEGT.

The rearrangement links TRBV27 to TRBJ1-6; no definite D call. The CDR3 is made up of 13 amino acids. Germline V gene sequence: CDR1 MNHEY, CDR2 SMNVEV (reference sequence). The V gene lost 0 bases and the J gene lost 12 bases, with 9 bases spanning the gap. CDR3 region: CASSLSGGIPLHF. Here the CDR3 DNA reads TGTGCCAGCAGTTTATCGGGTGGAATACCCCTCCACTTT.

This clonotype was seen more than once but under ten times. The chain's CDR3 is CASSSDREGYTF. CDR3 sequence (DNA): TGTGCCAGCAGTTCCGACCGGGAGGGCTACACCTTC. The rearrangement uses TRBV27 and TRBJ1-2; D gene ambiguous. Germline CDR1 MNHEY, CDR2 SMNVEV (reference sequence). The V and J ends lost 4 bases and 8 bases respectively, with 11 bases between them. There are 12 residues in the CDR3.

This clonotype was seen a handful of times. The chain recombines TRBV6-6 with TRBJ1-5; 7 positions match TRBD1. This CDR3 is built from 18 residues. V trimming: 1 base; J trimming: 6 bases; junction bases outside the gene matches: 15. Per the germline V gene, CDR1 is MNHNY and CDR2 is SVGAGI (reference sequence). CDR3 sequence (DNA): TGTGCCAGCAGTTACTACAGGGGCCGCGAGCAGAATACTCAGCCCCAGCATTTT. Amino acids: CASSYYRGREQNTQPQHF.

This clonotype was detected a few times. The J gene is TRBJ2-1, the V gene TRBV25-1, with D possibly matching TRBD2 (6 bases). The CDR3 totals 15 residues. Trimming stripped 4 bases from V and 15 bases from J, with 25 bases between. Germline-derived CDR1 and CDR2 are MGHDK and SYGVNS. The CDR3 loop reads CASSGAGPSPSPGFF. CDR3 DNA sequence: TGTGCCAGCAGTGGGGCGGGACCCTCGCCCAGCCCGGGGTTCTTC.

The CDR3 DNA reads as TGTGCCAGCAACCACCCGAATCAGCCCCAGCATTTT. This gives the protein CASNHPNQPQHF. The chain carries TRBV7-9 and TRBJ1-5; D remains ambiguous. Germline V CDR1 and CDR2: SEHNR, FQNEAQ (reference sequence). The CDR3 is made up of 12 amino acids. Trimming shortened V by 7 bases and J by 4 bases, and 8 bases separated the two germline ends.

This rearrangement joins TRBV20-1 to TRBJ2-1; 8 nucleotides agree with TRBD2. The CDR3 consists of 14 residues. J was trimmed by 0 bases and V by 4 bases; bases with no gene match: 2. Germline values: CDR1 DFQATT, CDR2 SNEGSKA (reference sequence). CDR3 coding DNA: TGCAGTGCTATTAGCGGGGACTCCTACAATGAGCAGTTCTTC. Translated: CSAISGDSYNEQFF.

This clonotype has just a few counts. The chain carries TRBV27 and TRBJ2-1; D might be TRBD1 (5 bases). Trimming cost V 5 bases and J 3 bases, with 11 bases left between them. The germline V gene has CDR1 MNHEY and CDR2 SMNVEV (reference sequence). The CDR3 runs 14 residues. The CDR3 reads CASSAVDSYNEQFF. The DNA of the CDR3 is TGTGCCAGCAGTGCTGTAGACAGCTACAATGAGCAGTTCTTC.

The CDR3 loop is CSASRGSYEQYV. The CDR3 nucleotides read TGCAGTGCTAGTAGGGGTTCCTACGAGCAGTACGTC. The chain uses TRBV20-1 and TRBJ2-7; D is possibly TRBD1 (5 bases). Germline CDR1 and CDR2: DFQATT and SNEGSKA (reference sequence). The CDR3 covers 12 residues. Trimming took off 3 bases at V and 1 base at J, with 7 bases between the two ends.

This clonotype was counted a few times. The rearrangement joins TRBV4-1 to TRBJ1-6; 12 bases map to TRBD1. J lost 7 bases, V lost 3 bases, and 4 bases had no gene match. This CDR3 has 16 amino acids. CDR1 MGHRA and CDR2 YSYEKL come from the germline V gene. The CDR3 region is CASSQRDRGQNSPLHF. The CDR3 DNA reads TGCGCCAGCAGCCAGAGGGACAGGGGGCAAAATTCACCCCTCCACTTT.

This clonotype has just a few counts. The chain joins TRBV10-3 to TRBJ2-2; a possible D gene is TRBD2 (6 bases). CDR1 and CDR2 (germline): ENHRY, SYGVKD. The V and J ends lost 8 bases and 1 base respectively, with 14 bases between them. CDR3 size: 15 residues. CDR3 amino acids: CAIYGGDLNTGELFF. The CDR3 DNA follows: TGTGCCATCTACGGCGGGGATCTGAACACCGGGGAGCTGTTTTTT.

This clonotype has only a few counts. The rearrangement links TRBV6-2 or TRBV6-3 to TRBJ1-1; 7 nucleotides line up with TRBD1. CDR3 length: 20 amino acids. Germline values: CDR1 MNHEY, CDR2 SVGEGT. V lost 5 bases to trimming and J lost 5 bases; unmatched junction nucleotides: 26. The CDR3 region is CASSTLMRGQSRGAATEAFF. The DNA for the CDR3 is TGTGCCAGCAGTACTCTTATGAGGGGGCAGAGTAGGGGGGCAGCGACTGAAGCTTTCTTT.

This clonotype has a handful of counts. V gene TRBV6-5 combines with J gene TRBJ1-2; 10 bases match TRBD1. Germline CDR1 and CDR2: MNHEY and SVGAGI. The CDR3 spans 17 residues. Trimming cost V 0 bases and J 8 bases; bases outside gene matches: 12. The CDR3 DNA follows: TGTGCCAGCAGTTACTCAGGGACAGGGGCCCTCACGGGGGGCTACACCTTC. As protein: CASSYSGTGALTGGYTF.

Ten or more counts support this clonotype. The rearrangement joins TRBV7-6 to TRBJ2-1; D ambiguous. The CDR3 has 13 amino acids. Germline CDR1 reads SGHVS; CDR2 reads FNYEAQ. The V end was cut by 1 base, the J end by 4 bases, with 5 bases between. The CDR3 nucleotides are TGTGCCAGCAGCTTAGACTTATACAATGAGCAGTTCTTC. It encodes CASSLDLYNEQFF.

Concerning this clonotype itself: With a much larger clone just one base away, this may be a read error. This chain links TRBV7-8 with TRBJ2-5, with a weak D call TRBD2 (5 bases). The CDR3 sequence is 14 residues long. Germline V gene data show CDR1 as SGHVS and CDR2 as FQNEAQ. The CDR3 sequence: CVSSPPGRGETQYF. DNA for the CDR3: TGTGTCAGCAGCCCTCCTGGTCGAGGGGAGACCCAGTACTTC.

This clonotype has more than one count but fewer than ten. The V call is TRBV10-2, the J call TRBJ2-5; no firm D call. The CDR3 has 15 residues. The germline CDR1 and CDR2 sequences are WSHSY and SAAADI. V was pared by 3 bases and J by 4 bases, with 15 bases between. DNA of the CDR3: TGCGCCAGCAGTGACCCTGAAGCTTGGCGAGAGACCCAGTACTTC. It is translated as CASSDPEAWRETQYF.

As to this clonotype: Sequence at one end of the junction differs from germline and may be a read error. The chain combines TRBV7-9 with TRBJ2-5; 10 bases line up with TRBD1. This CDR3 contains 15 residues. From germline, CDR1 is SEHNR and CDR2 FQNEAQ (reference sequence). In DNA form, the CDR3 reads TGTGTCAGCAGTCCGAGGGACAGGGGAGGCGAGACCCAGTACTTC. This sequence encodes CVSSPRDRGGETQYF.

This clonotype was detected a few times. The gene calls are TRBV7-9 and TRBJ2-3; the D gene is possibly TRBD1 (6 bases). Germline V gives CDR1 SEHNR, CDR2 FQNEAQ (reference sequence). The ends were cut back, 5 bases at V and 3 bases at J, with 9 bases in the middle. The CDR3 covers 13 residues. CDR3 sequence reads: CASSGDKTDTQYF. The CDR3, as DNA: TGTGCCAGCAGCGGGGACAAGACAGATACGCAGTATTTT.

This clonotype was seen a handful of times. The gene calls are TRBV4-1 and TRBJ2-1; 7 positions agree with TRBD2. The CDR3 is made up of 12 amino acids. Germline trimming cut 8 bases from V and 10 bases from J; bases unmatched to any gene: 8. CDR1 is MGHRA and CDR2 is YSYEKL in the germline V gene. In DNA form, the CDR3 reads TGCGCCAGCGCCCCGGTCGGGAGGGAGCAGTTCTTC. Protein: CASAPVGREQFF.

CDR3 DNA sequence: TGTGCCAGCAGCTTGGCGACGGTTCGTCTCTATGGGGGCTACACCTTC. Its translation is CASSLATVRLYGGYTF. V and J are TRBV5-5 and TRBJ1-2; no reliable D call. The V gene lost 0 bases and the J gene lost 8 bases, with 20 bases spanning the gap. The CDR3 consists of 16 residues. Germline lookup yields CDR1 SGHKS and CDR2 YYEKEE (reference sequence).

The chain links TRBV25-1 to TRBJ2-7, with TRBD1 identical over 8 bases. V was pared by 4 bases and J by 1 base, with 3 bases of the junction left unmatched. Germline lookup yields CDR1 MGHDK and CDR2 SYGVNS. This CDR3 comprises 14 residues. The CDR3 sequence: CASSGQGRSYEQYF. Here the CDR3 DNA reads TGTGCCAGCAGTGGACAGGGGAGATCCTACGAGCAGTACTTC.

This clonotype was found a few times. J is TRBJ2-2 and V is TRBV6-5; tentatively, D is TRBD2 (7 bases). The CDR3 is 15 amino acids. CDR1 is MNHEY and CDR2 is SVGAGI in the germline V gene. V was cut by 5 bases and J by 4 bases, with 14 bases left in between. The CDR3 DNA reads as TGTGCCAGCAGTCCCCTCGGGGGGCTCACCGGGGAGCTGTTTTTT. This sequence encodes CASSPLGGLTGELFF.

In its sample, this clonotype was seen a few times. This chain uses TRBV7-6 with TRBJ2-5; a weak D match, TRBD2 (6 bases). This CDR3 region has 15 residues. The germline V and J ends were trimmed by 6 bases and 1 base, with 15 bases remaining between them. The germline CDR1 and CDR2 sequences are SGHVS and FNYEAQ. The CDR3 loop reads CASSLPPEGQETQYF. CDR3 DNA: TGTGCCAGCAGTTTACCTCCGGAGGGCCAAGAGACCCAGTACTTC.

This clonotype was observed many times. The J gene is TRBJ2-7, the V gene TRBV12-3 or TRBV12-4, with TRBD2 matching 7 bases. With 5 bases clipped from V and 3 bases from J, the junction kept 1 base outside the gene matches. This CDR3 is 12 amino acids long. CDR3 sequence: CASSRGDYEQYV. The CDR3 region has the DNA TGTGCCAGCAGTCGGGGGGACTACGAGCAGTACGTC.

In this sample, this clonotype turned up many times. The genes are TRBV7-2 and TRBJ2-1, with TRBD1 matching 7 bases. The V gene end was trimmed by 1 base and the J gene end by 3 bases; junction bases not matched to a gene: 6. Germline lookup yields CDR1 SGHTA and CDR2 FQGNSA. The CDR3 runs 16 residues. In nucleotides, the CDR3 is TGTGCCAGCAGCTTAGGTGACGGACAGGTCTACAATGAGCAGTTCTTC. Translation: CASSLGDGQVYNEQFF.